A selection of T cell receptor beta chains follows, all from one sample in a study of blood T cell repertoires in COVID-19. This table comes from immunoSEQ multiplex PCR, and its TCRdb copy is limited to in-frame clones, with some not included. The sample has 75,000 to 90,000 clones, around 87% seen once. The sample was peripheral blood. The receptors were sampled from a man aged 80 or over with active or convalescent COVID-19. CDR3s include the opening cysteine and the closing phenylalanine or tryptophan. Each record gives: V gene, J gene, CDR3 protein.

V gene: TRBV30; J gene: TRBJ1-1; CDR3 protein: CAWWGGVLGEAFF
V gene: TRBV4-2; J gene: TRBJ2-3; CDR3 protein: CASSQDPSGGTDTQYF
V gene: TRBV6-5; J gene: TRBJ1-3; CDR3 protein: CASSRQGYSGNTIYF
V gene: TRBV3-1/TRBV3-2; J gene: TRBJ1-1; CDR3 protein: CASSQGGGRSNTEAFF
V gene: TRBV24-1; J gene: TRBJ2-3; CDR3 protein: CATSVRTSGSADTQYF
V gene: TRBV7-3; J gene: TRBJ2-2; CDR3 protein: CASSLGTLAGGPPGELFF
V gene: TRBV5-4; J gene: TRBJ2-1; CDR3 protein: CASSLWRNEQFF
V gene: TRBV5-1; J gene: TRBJ2-3; CDR3 protein: CASSPTSGDTDTQYF
V gene: TRBV7-9; J gene: TRBJ2-3; CDR3 protein: CASSPEWTDTQYF
V gene: TRBV3-1/TRBV3-2; J gene: TRBJ1-1; CDR3 protein: CASSPGTWGEAFF
V gene: TRBV6-1; J gene: TRBJ1-6; CDR3 protein: CASSEPGQGGGFSNSPLHF
V gene: TRBV7-9; J gene: TRBJ1-2; CDR3 protein: CASSLVGRGLDGYTF
V gene: TRBV7-9; J gene: TRBJ1-5; CDR3 protein: CASSLNLQAQHF
V gene: TRBV29-1; J gene: TRBJ1-1; CDR3 protein: CSVGTGQGGTEAFF
V gene: TRBV11-2; J gene: TRBJ1-1; CDR3 protein: CASSPWTGIGTEAFF
V gene: TRBV6-5; J gene: TRBJ2-2; CDR3 protein: CASSYLGRARTGELFF
V gene: TRBV5-8; J gene: TRBJ1-5; CDR3 protein: CASSLIRGLTQPQHF
V gene: TRBV30; J gene: TRBJ1-5; CDR3 protein: CAWSRQGNQPQHF
V gene: TRBV7-6; J gene: TRBJ2-3; CDR3 protein: CASSYSDRVKADTQYF
V gene: TRBV5-1; J gene: TRBJ2-1; CDR3 protein: CASSLGDRLAGYNEQFF
V gene: TRBV5-1; J gene: TRBJ1-4; CDR3 protein: CASSRGGDRGEKLFF
V gene: TRBV24-1; J gene: TRBJ1-4; CDR3 protein: CATSEIRAANEKLFF
V gene: TRBV19; J gene: TRBJ2-4; CDR3 protein: CASSFLAGEGTAKNIQYF
V gene: TRBV15; J gene: TRBJ1-2; CDR3 protein: CATSRDNSKYGYTF
V gene: TRBV29-1; J gene: TRBJ1-1; CDR3 protein: CSARGGTEAFF
V gene: TRBV2; J gene: TRBJ2-3; CDR3 protein: CASIPGGVSTDTQYF
V gene: TRBV19; J gene: TRBJ1-5; CDR3 protein: CASSRRDRGLSNQPQHF
V gene: TRBV4-1; J gene: TRBJ2-5; CDR3 protein: CASSQIGQAGETQYF
V gene: TRBV6-1; J gene: TRBJ2-1; CDR3 protein: CASSETPGQGINEQFF
V gene: TRBV6-5; J gene: TRBJ1-1; CDR3 protein: CASRTGAKDTEAFF
V gene: TRBV2; J gene: TRBJ1-3; CDR3 protein: CASSELRGAGNTIYF
V gene: TRBV11-2; J gene: TRBJ2-2; CDR3 protein: CASSLTGGTAGELFF
V gene: TRBV27; J gene: TRBJ1-5; CDR3 protein: CASSTQGVLRGNQPQHF
V gene: TRBV30; J gene: TRBJ1-4; CDR3 protein: CAWSDPTGATNEKLFF
V gene: TRBV29-1; J gene: TRBJ2-1; CDR3 protein: CSVVAGGYNEQFF
V gene: TRBV6-1; J gene: TRBJ1-4; CDR3 protein: CASSEPGSEKLFF
V gene: TRBV9; J gene: TRBJ2-2; CDR3 protein: CASSASLSATGELFF
V gene: TRBV30; J gene: TRBJ2-2; CDR3 protein: CAWKGTGGELFF
V gene: TRBV11-3; J gene: TRBJ1-1; CDR3 protein: CASRSFGGQGGTEAFF
V gene: TRBV2; J gene: TRBJ1-1; CDR3 protein: CASIRLGNTEAFF
V gene: TRBV12-5; J gene: TRBJ1-5; CDR3 protein: CASGPGNQANSNQPQHF
V gene: TRBV5-1; J gene: TRBJ2-3; CDR3 protein: CASSSVLGGGDTQYF
V gene: TRBV4-1; J gene: TRBJ1-4; CDR3 protein: CASSQDGTGVEKLFF
V gene: TRBV20-1; J gene: TRBJ1-6; CDR3 protein: CSASQPGGLDSPLHF